This T cell receptor (beta chain) is drawn from a study of blood T cells in healthy people across ages. Study information: Template switching caught about one barcoded beta molecule for each two T cells.

With a J-beta primer mix and a sample-barcoded 5' primer, a second PCR ran about 7 to 12 cycles. TCRdb independently ran MiXCR on the 5' RACE reads; one entry per CDR3 protein. The table has around 870,000 distinct CDR3 sequences, 25% to 35% seen once. Between the trimmed V and J ends, which lost 2 bases and 13 bases, there was a span of 20 bases. The CDR3 has 15 amino acids. The sequencing sample was made of blood. This chain connects TRBV12-3 or TRBV12-4 to TRBJ1-4; D perhaps matches TRBD1 (6 bases). This clonotype originated in a woman of 80 years or more in good health. The CDR3 is CASSLRGTDGWGLFF. DNA for the CDR3: TGTGCCAGCAGTTTAAGGGGGACGGATGGTTGGGGACTGTTTTTT.